This TCR beta chain was sequenced during a study of cytomegalovirus exposure and HLA in healthy donors (dated by TCRdb to about 2017). The study in broad terms: An earlier analysis of roughly 500 of the donors reported 276 Gb of sequence data and around 110 million unique TCR beta sequences obtained from about 179 million T cells. Because of strong linkage in the cohort, roughly five DR-DQ haplotypes were treated as single units for association and clustering. A later genetic analysis took genome-wide SNP genotypes for about 65% of the roughly 670 donors and used that subset as a discovery cohort. Typing coverage differed by locus: A, B, C, DRB1 and DQB1 were typed in about 620-630 donors, DQA1 in roughly 500, DPA1 in some 610, and DPB1 in roughly 450. An early release covering around 630 HLA-typed donors comprised approximately 300 gigabases of sequencing data and around 80 million unique TCR sequences. The study used immunosequencing to profile the T cell repertoires of around 600 subjects and linked those repertoires to cytomegalovirus serostatus. On average, around 240,000 unique TCR beta nucleotide sequences were sequenced per donor among a few hundred genotyped donors of the cohort, with around 19% of those sequences being non-productive. The later analysis used no new phenotypic data to find candidate immune exposures, relying instead on TCR beta sequences and their occurrence across donors. The aim of the study was to test whether cataloging public T cell receptors could identify signatures of past pathogen exposure. Alongside the repertoire data, information on donor age, sex, ethnicity and CMV serostatus was compiled. High-throughput TCR immunosequencing, statistical association of individual TCRs with disease status, and machine learning were combined to predict cytomegalovirus infection status. Besides the first cohort of some 670 subjects, a separate validation cohort made up of 120 different subjects was used. Every discovery cohort repertoire had been produced on one sequencing platform. To study patterns of TCR occurrence, a later analysis re-analyzed previously published TCR beta repertoires from hundreds of donors and added high-resolution HLA genotyping. Of the roughly 400 genotyped donors, roughly 85% fell in the genetic ancestry cluster associated with self-reported Caucasian donors. An earlier analysis of 587 of the donors used high-throughput TCR beta sequencing to judge whether each TCR beta V gene segment behaved as functional or pseudogenic. Both class I and class II loci were covered by HLA typing, at four-digit resolution.

About this clone itself: Which antigen it targets is not known. No base-level quality is on record; no much larger clone is a single base apart.

The cohort was made up of several hundred healthy bone marrow donors. Cohort members were all nominally healthy when sampled, although unrecorded immune exposures were likely present. The donor tested CMV seronegative, placing the donor among the 350 to 400 seronegative members of the cohort. A peripheral blood sample was collected from each donor, and TCR beta sequencing was performed on peripheral blood mononuclear cells. The Qiagen DNeasy Blood Extraction Kit was used to extract genomic DNA from the blood cell samples. Study-level results and caveats: Because counts were too low, some 17 rarely observed V segments, including chromosome 9 orphons, were left out of the earlier analysis of 500 to 650 of the donors. A later analysis found that TCR association rates varied across HLA loci, with DRB1 alleles showing the most associated TCRs and HLA-C alleles the fewest. The authors suggested that the approach could potentially be extended to other disease states and immunological phenotypes. Linkage disequilibrium might explain the correlated functional status among segregating V segments, but an unknown experimental factor could not be excluded. This cohort had only TCR beta chains sequenced, and the lack of alpha or paired-chain data limited which features could be detected. CMV serostatus was the only immune exposure information available for the cohort. Across donors, most TCR sequences were observed very rarely, whereas some public TCRs were present in many individuals. Because HLA typing was missing for some donors at each locus, association tests included only the typed subset. At a false discovery rate of 0.05, a later analysis linked some 18,000 TCR beta sequences to specific HLA alleles. Most CMV-associated TCR beta chains appeared to be HLA-restricted in a later analysis, and the HLA associations seemed to be driven largely by CMV exposure. V-gene and J-gene trimming of TCR beta chains was associated with a missense DCLRE1C variant in a later genetic analysis, and the association was replicated in an independent cohort. Compared with equally common non-associated chains, HLA-associated TCR beta chains in a later analysis were more clonally expanded and had lower generation probabilities. According to a later analysis, parvovirus B19, influenza, CMV and Epstein-Barr virus appeared linked to several top co-occurrence clusters. Because the 87-base-pair reads could not distinguish some IMGT-functional V segments, including TRBV6-2 and TRBV6-3, those segments were excluded. In the study, approximately 160 TCR beta chains were listed as associated with cytomegalovirus. In a later genetic analysis, fewer N-insertions in productive TCRs were reported among donors in an Asian-associated ancestry cluster than the roughly 700-donor mean. In an earlier analysis of roughly 500 of the donors, most TCR beta V segments appeared in productive rearrangements about 87% or about 30% of the time, broadly matching IMGT annotations. A further reported finding was that TCR beta sequences accurately predicted the HLA-A and HLA-B alleles for most subjects in the first cohort. In vitro tests confirmed that three of the cytomegalovirus-associated TCR beta chains recognize cytomegalovirus antigens. Assigning TCR associations to individual alleles was difficult when HLA alleles, especially DR and DQ, strongly co-occurred. A cluster of highly shared sequence variants was judged likely to represent a technical artifact of the sequencing pipeline. The classifier was reported to diagnose cytomegalovirus status with high specificity and sensitivity in both the original and validation cohorts. Roughly uniform sequencing depth across donors was assumed in presence/absence analyses, although this assumption may not hold.

The method behind the library was the immunoSEQ multiplex PCR assay. A mixture of 60 forward primers for TCR Vbeta segments and 13 reverse primers for TCR Jbeta segments was used in the multiplex PCR. The CDR3 region of rearranged TCR beta genes was amplified from genomic DNA by a multiplex PCR assay. Amplified TCR beta libraries were sequenced as 87-base-pair reads on the Illumina HiSeq System. In the original analysis: In a later analysis, tens of millions of unique TCR beta chains were counted across the roughly 670 repertoires, and roughly 11 million of these chains were shared by at least two donors. Raw reads were error-corrected and collapsed into unique sequences with a nearest-neighbor algorithm that merged closely related sequences to remove PCR and sequencing errors. Alignment of CDR3 sequences to IMGT reference sequences was used to assign V, D and J gene segments. Each retained sequence needed at least a six-nucleotide match to both a V gene segment and a J gene segment. A rearrangement was called productive if the CDR3 had no stop codons and remained in frame with V and J, and every other rearrangement was called non-productive. Following IMGT convention, CDR3 was defined as the stretch from the second conserved V-encoded cysteine up to the conserved J-encoded phenylalanine. The earlier analysis of about 610 of the donors excluded any sequence lacking an unambiguous match to a single V gene segment. In an earlier analysis of about 590 of the donors, a V segment was called functional when productive rearrangements were above 56.7%, and segregating when the standard deviation between donors exceeded 5%. A statistical classification framework was built for diagnosing cytomegalovirus status from the catalog of TCR beta chain sequences. In a later analysis, TCR nucleotide sequences were compared against IMGT/GENE-DB human TR gene sequences so that V and J genes could be assigned. A later analysis assigned CDR3 sequences and most-parsimonious VDJ recombination scenarios with the TCRdist pipeline. In a later analysis, each TCR beta chain was defined by its CDR3 amino acid sequence together with its V-gene family, and reads lacking a unique V-gene family were excluded. In a later analysis, 450 to 600 highly shared, low-generation-probability nucleotide sequences were removed to address suspected cross-contamination and a sequencing artifact. In a later analysis, a clonal expansion index for each public chain was calculated from normalized within-repertoire ranks of inferred template counts. Generation probabilities in a later analysis came from a VDJ recombination model fitted to out-of-frame rearrangements, and those results were checked against IGoR. A later analysis scored TCR-TCR, TCR-HLA and TCR-CMV co-occurrence with hypergeometric tests, applying a repertoire-size bias correction to TCR pairs. To estimate false discovery rates, a later analysis permuted the HLA or CMV assignments 20 times. In a later analysis, co-occurring TCRs were grouped with DBSCAN, and TCRdist sequence similarity was added when clustering was performed within HLA-allele-positive subsets. Repertoires with fewer than 30,000 or more than 120,000 public chains, plus five repertoires with anomalous nucleotide sharing, were excluded from co-occurrence clustering. In TCRdb, the immuneACCESS table is reduced to in-frame sequences with V and J assigned. These tables do not hold every clone; where another copy was compared, an unresolved V gene accounts for under half, and the others remain unexplained. The DNA was the basis for D and trimming; V, J and clone size are from that table. This sample is represented by approximately 180,000 clones; over 65% of them were singletons. Jointly, the top ten make up 1.8% of the sample.

From the germline V gene (reference sequence), CDR1 is DFQATT and CDR2 is SNEGSKA. The junction carries 12 bases between V and J, which are trimmed by 5 bases and 10 bases respectively. The CDR3, from cysteine to phenylalanine, totals 11 residues. Left in the record is the CDR3 DNA by itself, 33 bases read in frame from the first base. This TCR came from a young woman in good health and CMV-seronegative. The specimen was PBMCs. The chain was built from TRBV20-1 and TRBJ2-1; a tentative D match to TRBD1 spans 6 bases. Here is the DNA: TGCAGTGCTTCAGGGGTAGACGAGCAGTTCTTC. Its protein reads: CSASGVDEQFF.